This entry features one T cell receptor (beta chain) sequence. Its target is unknown. The sample belongs to a study of T cell repertoires in aging, cancer and after chemotherapy. Study results and limitations: Rebound thymic output was suggested by rising median generation probability during chemotherapy in each cancer cohort.

Rearranged V-D-J TRB sequences were amplified with a mixed TRB-A/B primer pool. TCRdb re-called the multiplex PCR reads through MiXCR, storing one row per CDR3 protein. This table has approximately 4,900 distinct CDR3 sequences, approximately 38% appearing once. The template was genomic DNA from peripheral blood, not RNA. The sequence was collected from a human donor with a blood cancer. Sequences were obtained from blood.

The CDR3 spells CASSRGTSHNEQFF. CDR3 coding DNA: TGTGCCAGCTCACGAGGGACTTCACACAATGAGCAGTTCTTC. The chain couples TRBV18 to TRBJ2-1, with D possibly TRBD2 on 6 matching bases. V was shortened by 4 bases and J by 5 bases, with 12 bases between the two germline ends. There are 14 residues in the CDR3. Germline V gene lookup returns CDR1 KGHSH and CDR2 LQKENI.